In this sample, the clone carrying this T cell receptor beta chain turned up once. Treatment given: some 20 received Ad26.COV2.S at low or high dose, single or two shots; roughly five received placebo; per-sample allocation not given. The study sampled participants on day 63 after the first vaccine or placebo injection. This CDR3 contains 14 residues. Germline CDR1 GTSNPN, CDR2 SVGIG (reference sequence). V was pared by 3 bases and J by 7 bases, with 19 bases between. Method: immunoSEQ multiplex PCR; TCRdb's copy keeps in-frame clones and lacks some. The sample lists about 350,000 clones; around 83% were seen once. These data originate in a study of Ad26.COV2.S vaccination and SARS-CoV-2 variants. Study at large: The vaccine Ad26.COV2.S was put into the muscle once, or twice with 56 days between.

This TCR was sampled from a person between 18 and 65 years old who received the Ad26.COV2.S COVID-19 vaccine or a placebo. The specimen was peripheral blood, collected in a trial of Ad26.COV2.S vaccine versus placebo. The rearrangement joins TRBV30 to TRBJ2-7; D is ambiguous. Here the CDR3 reads CAWRRFSSFREQYF. CDR3 coding DNA: TGTGCCTGGAGGAGGTTTTCCAGCTTCCGGGAGCAGTACTTC. Using reference TRBV30 and TRBJ2-7 for the parts outside the CDR3, the full variable domain is SQTIHQWPATLVQPVGSPLSLECTVEGTSNPNLYWYRQAAGRGLQLLFYSVGIGQISSEVPQNLSASRPQDRQFILSSKKLLLSDSGFYLCAWRRFSSFREQYFGPGTRLTVT.